This T cell receptor beta chain was recorded in a study of T cells in Graves' hyperthyroidism and ophthalmopathy. RNA transcripts provided the source from which TCR beta CDR3 regions were amplified. The HTBI primer set drove a first-round RT-PCR of the TCR CDR3. A single record per CDR3 protein comes from TCRdb applying MiXCR to the multiplex PCR reads. This table holds a few hundred thousand distinct CDR3 sequences, about a sixth found once. This clonotype was observed at least ten times. The V end was cut by 1 base, the J end by 5 bases, with 11 bases between. The CDR3 consists of 13 residues. CDR1 is DFQATT, CDR2 SNEGSKA, per germline (reference sequence). Diagnoses were made from clinical symptoms, serum measures (thyroxine and TRAb), thyroid ultrasound and orbital computed tomography. It was around 11 ml of fresh peripheral blood that supplied the PBMCs.

This TCR was sampled from a woman in her 40s with Graves' ophthalmopathy. The gene calls are TRBV20-1 and TRBJ2-5; D may match TRBD1 or TRBD2 (7 bases each). Sequenced sample: blood. CDR3 region: CSARGGGQETQYF. The DNA for the CDR3 is TGCAGTGCTAGAGGGGGGGGACAGGAGACCCAGTACTTC.